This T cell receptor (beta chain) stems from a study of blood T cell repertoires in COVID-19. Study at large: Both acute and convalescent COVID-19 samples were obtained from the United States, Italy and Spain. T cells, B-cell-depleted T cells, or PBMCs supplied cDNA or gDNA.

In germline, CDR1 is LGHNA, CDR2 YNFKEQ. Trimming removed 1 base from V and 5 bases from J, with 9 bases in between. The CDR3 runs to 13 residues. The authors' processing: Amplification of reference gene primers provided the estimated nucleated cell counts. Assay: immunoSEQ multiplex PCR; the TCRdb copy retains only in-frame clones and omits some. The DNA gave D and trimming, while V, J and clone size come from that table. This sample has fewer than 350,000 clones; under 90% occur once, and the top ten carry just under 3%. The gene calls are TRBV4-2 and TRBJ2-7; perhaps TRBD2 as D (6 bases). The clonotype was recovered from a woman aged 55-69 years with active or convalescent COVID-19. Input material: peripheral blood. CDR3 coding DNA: TGTGCCAGCAGCCAAGGGGGGGTCCACGAGCAGTACTTC. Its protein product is CASSQGGVHEQYF.